Below are 6 T cell receptor beta chains sequenced from a single sample in a study of human T cells and chemical hapten exposure. Time point given: pre-sensitization, week 0. Treatment in this sample: therapeutic diphenylcyclopropenone sensitization with weekly scalp DPC. Whole blood that had not been fractionated was the source of extracted total RNA. MiXCR, run by TCRdb on the RACE reads, gives a single entry per CDR3 protein. The sample has roughly 56,000 distinct CDR3 sequences; 9.5% to 10% are singletons. This sample comprised whole blood, obtained in connection with sensitization to the hapten diphenylcyclopropenone (DPC). These receptors all stem from a woman in her twenties or thirties with alopecia areata. Some clones in this sample may be carry-over from other donors' samples.

There are many counts of this clonotype. The gene calls are TRBV5-6 and TRBJ1-5, with D unresolved. V lost 3 bases, J lost 7 bases, and 14 bases lay in between. The germline V gene has CDR1 SGHDT and CDR2 YYEEEE. CDR3 length: 14 residues. The CDR3 region is CASSWGIGPQPQHF. The DNA of the CDR3 is TGTGCCAGCAGCTGGGGAATCGGCCCGCAGCCCCAGCATTTT.

This clonotype was counted between two and nine times. The rearrangement joins TRBV4-3 to TRBJ2-3; no clear D. The CDR3 has 14 amino acids. Deletions cut 3 bases from V and 6 bases from J, with 13 bases between. In germline, CDR1 is LGHNA, CDR2 YSLEER. This CDR3 reads CASSQENTRDTQYF. As DNA, the CDR3 is TGCGCCAGCAGCCAGGAGAATACGCGGGATACGCAGTATTTT.

This clonotype has only a few counts. This rearrangement joins TRBV6-6 to TRBJ1-1; no definite D call. The CDR3 runs 13 residues. Germline CDR1 MNHNY, CDR2 SVGAGI (reference sequence). With 2 bases removed from V and 3 bases from J, the gap between germline ends came to 7 bases. CDR3 in DNA: TGTGCCAGCAGTTACGCTCAAGACACTGAAGCTTTCTTT. It yields the protein CASSYAQDTEAFF.

In regard to this clonotype: One end of the junction fails to match germline, which may point to a read error. The chain links TRBV19 to TRBJ2-1; D possibly corresponds to TRBD1 (5 bases). In germline, CDR1 is LNHDA, CDR2 SQIVND (reference sequence). The CDR3 runs 15 residues. The CDR3 reads CASSRSGQSSNEQFF. CDR3 nucleotide sequence: TGTGCCAGTAGTCGGTCAGGGCAGTCCTCCAATGAGCAGTTCTTC.

This clonotype was observed many times. The chain has TRBV28 and TRBJ2-7, with 13 bases that match TRBD2. The CDR3 is 17 amino acids. Unmatched junction bases numbered 7, after V lost 2 bases and J lost 3 bases. Germline loops: CDR1 MDHEN, CDR2 SYDVKM. As DNA, the CDR3 is TGTGCCAGCAGTTTACGGACTAGCGGGGGTGCCGGCTACGAGCAGTACTTC. Its protein product is CASSLRTSGGAGYEQYF.

There are a few counts of this clonotype. This sequence joins TRBV12-3 or TRBV12-4 and TRBJ2-3, with D possibly being TRBD1 (6 bases). CDR3 length: 20 amino acids. Trimming cost V 7 bases and J 0 bases, with 29 bases left between them. The CDR3 reads CASTQPQDSITTPSTDTQYF. In DNA form, the CDR3 reads TGTGCCAGCACCCAACCACAGGACAGCATCACGACCCCTAGCACAGATACGCAGTATTTT.